Listed here is a single TCR beta chain. It has no known antigen specificity. No quality values exist for individual bases; no much larger clone is one base distant. Sorted unstimulated T cells, along with proliferating T cells recovered from mixed lymphocyte reactions, underwent TCRbeta CDR3 sequencing. Fresh whole blood from more than 9 HLA-typed healthy donors served as the source for isolating PBMCs. Libraries were prepared through the immunoSEQ multiplex PCR assay. About 10^5 TCR templates per sample were assayed by the deep sequencing platform. Genomic DNA extracted from sorted T cells was used for TCRbeta CDR3 sequencing. Per the original workflow: The R programming language was used for the clonal analysis of the TCRbeta CDR3 data. Alloreactive CD4+ and CD8+ clones were defined by comparing unstimulated samples with post-reaction CFSE-low samples. Regulatory or non-regulatory origin of alloreactive CD4+ clones was assigned by matching sequences to the sorted unstimulated Treg and non-Treg repertoires. TCRdb mirrors the immuneACCESS table, restricted to in-frame sequences. Some clones are absent from its copies; in checked studies, under half trace to an unresolved V gene, and the reason for the others is unknown. Clone size and V and J calls were adopted from that table, with D and trimming inferred from the DNA. The sample records some 100,000 clones, 90% to 95% of which are singletons. Jointly, the top ten make up 5% to 7% of the sample.

The sample comes from a study of siplizumab effects on memory and regulatory T cells (dated by TCRdb to the late 2010s). In the study overall: The study examined how the anti-CD2 antibody siplizumab affects alloreactive T-cell subsets in allogeneic mixed lymphocyte reactions built from human PBMCs. What the research found in general, with its limitations: Unstimulated naive T cells appeared more diverse than memory T cells, and naive cells seemed to contribute substantially to the alloresponse. Sequences below about 10^-5 frequency were poorly captured, so only a minor fraction of alloreactive clones could be mapped to unstimulated subsets. No functional confirmation was obtained for the suppressive function of proliferating Tregs from siplizumab cultures. The cumulative frequency of alloreactive sequences traceable to unstimulated CD4+ memory T cells was significantly reduced by siplizumab. A naive or memory phenotype could not be assigned to roughly 75-95% of proliferating CD4+ or CD8+ clones. In reactions with siplizumab, an average of about 75% of mappable alloreactive CD4+ clones were Treg-derived, compared with roughly 26% in control reactions.

The TCR originated in a human donor in good health. Sequenced: CD8+ T cells sorted from blood.

The CDR3 in this case is CASSLDPRGGAGANVLTF. The bases are TGTGCCAGCAGCCTAGACCCTAGAGGGGGGGCTGGGGCCAACGTCCTGACTTTC. The chain is encoded by TRBV9 joined to TRBJ2-6; TRBD2 might be the D gene, on 7 matching bases. Spanning cysteine to phenylalanine, the CDR3 consists of 18 amino acids. Only the CDR3 region is kept as DNA, spanning 54 bases read in frame from base 1. Cut back by 4 bases and 2 bases, the V and J ends lie 19 bases apart. From the germline V gene, CDR1 is SGDLS and CDR2 is YYNGEE. The full variable domain, completed from the reference TRBV9 and TRBJ2-6 proteins outside the CDR3, reads DSGVTQTPKHLITATGQRVTLRCSPRSGDLSVYWYQQSLDQGLQFLIQYYNGEERAKGNILERFSAQQFPDLHSELNLSSLELGDSALYFCASSLDPRGGAGANVLTFGAGSRLTVL.